These 21 T cell receptor beta chains were all obtained from the same sample, sequenced in a study of blood T cells in healthy people across ages. It was with a sample-barcoded 5' primer and a J-beta primer mix that a second PCR of roughly 7 to 12 cycles was run. TCRdb ran MiXCR on the 5' RACE reads and lists one entry per CDR3 protein. Of 1.4 million to 1.5 million distinct CDR3 sequences in the sample, 42% were seen once. The sample taken for sequencing was blood. These receptor sequences come from a woman between 18 and 29 years old in good health.

This clonotype was found a few times. CDR3 sequence: CATSRERGAIQETQYF. CDR3 nucleotides: TGTGCCACCAGCAGAGAAAGGGGGGCCATTCAGGAGACCCAGTACTTC. V and J are TRBV15 and TRBJ2-5, with D possibly being TRBD1 or TRBD2 (6 bases each). Trimming left V 0 bases short and J 5 bases short, with 16 bases between. The germline V gene has CDR1 LNHNV and CDR2 YYDKDF (reference sequence). The CDR3 extends over 16 amino acids. Together with reference TRBV15 and TRBJ2-5, the CDR3 gives the full variable domain: DAMVIQNPRYQVTQFGKPVTLSCSQTLNHNVMYWYQQKSSQAPKLLFHYYDKDFNNEADTPDNFQSRRPNTSFCFLDIRSPGLGDTAMYLCATSRERGAIQETQYFGPGTRLLVL.

The table lists this clonotype with a few counts. The chain has TRBV4-1 and TRBJ2-1; 8 bases are a match to TRBD2. The V and J ends lost 3 bases and 3 bases, in that order; junction bases with no gene match: 13. CDR1 is MGHRA, CDR2 YSYEKL, per germline. The CDR3 is 18 amino acids. In DNA, the CDR3 is TGCGCCAGCAGCCAGAGCCGCGGGGGGACACAGGGCTACAATGAGCAGTTCTTC. Translating gives CASSQSRGGTQGYNEQFF.

This chain connects TRBV3-1 to TRBJ1-1; 8 bases are shared with TRBD1. Trimming at V came to 4 bases and at J to 3 bases, leaving 7 bases not matched to a gene. The CDR3 runs to 15 residues. Germline values: CDR1 LGHDT, CDR2 YNNKEL (reference sequence). For the CDR3, the DNA is TGTGCCAGCAGCCCTCGGACAGGGTGGGACACTGAAGCTTTCTTT. Translated: CASSPRTGWDTEAFF.

The chain carries TRBV29-1 and TRBJ1-1; 7 bases are a match to TRBD1. The trim removed 7 bases at V and 5 bases at J, leaving 10 bases unmatched. The CDR3 is 13 residues long. Looked up from germline, CDR1 is SQVTM and CDR2 is ANQGSEA. The CDR3 loop is CSGTTGLGTEAFF. The CDR3 DNA reads TGCAGCGGAACGACAGGGCTCGGTACTGAAGCTTTCTTT.

The CDR3 here is CAINPGPPNEQFF. CDR3 DNA: TGTGCCATCAACCCCGGCCCTCCGAATGAGCAGTTCTTC. The V and J genes are TRBV10-3 and TRBJ2-1; no firm D call. The CDR3 consists of 13 residues. Germline CDR1 and CDR2: ENHRY and SYGVKD. The V gene lost 7 bases and the J gene lost 7 bases, with 14 bases spanning the gap.

The sample holds a few counts of this clonotype. The chain employs TRBV11-2 and TRBJ1-2; 11 bases map to TRBD1. The CDR3 contains 15 residues. V was clipped by 7 bases and J by 4 bases; unmatched bases: 8. Germline assignment: CDR1 SGHAT and CDR2 FQNNGV. Here the CDR3 DNA reads TGTGCCAGCACCCAAGGGACAGGGGGAGGCTATGGCTACACCTTC. Its protein product is CASTQGTGGGYGYTF.

The chain joins TRBV30 to TRBJ2-1, with D tentatively TRBD2 (5 bases). CDR3 length equals 12 residues. The germline V and J ends were trimmed by 1 base and 10 bases, with 11 bases remaining between them. Looked up from germline, CDR1 is GTSNPN and CDR2 is SVGIG (reference sequence). CDR3 nucleotide sequence: TGTGCCTGGAGTGGGGCAGCGGAAGAGCAGTTCTTC. Amino acids: CAWSGAAEEQFF.

The CDR3, as DNA: TGCAGTGCCCCAGGACAGGGAGTAAGGACCGGGGAGCTGTTTTTT. Its protein product is CSAPGQGVRTGELFF. The chain recombines TRBV20-1 with TRBJ2-2; 8 bases are a match to TRBD1. Per germline, CDR1 DFQATT and CDR2 SNEGSKA (reference sequence). The CDR3 sequence is 15 residues long. V shed 6 bases and J 5 bases; nucleotides not matched to a gene: 11.

Ten or more counts support this clonotype. This chain uses TRBV10-3 with TRBJ2-7; D gene unclear. In germline, CDR1 is ENHRY, CDR2 SYGVKD. V was clipped by 6 bases and J by 0 bases, with 9 bases between them. This CDR3 comprises 13 residues. The CDR3 reads CAISQDGSYEQYF. The CDR3 nucleotides are TGTGCCATCAGCCAGGACGGCTCCTACGAGCAGTACTTC.

This clonotype was detected only a few times. The chain recombines TRBV10-3 with TRBJ2-4, with TRBD2 matching 10 bases. The CDR3 has 17 amino acids. Germline values: CDR1 ENHRY, CDR2 SYGVKD. With 3 bases clipped from V and 4 bases from J, the junction kept 9 bases outside the gene matches. Here the CDR3 DNA reads TGTGCCATCAGTGACCCCTCAGCGGGAGGGCCAAAAAACATTCAGTACTTC. Translated: CAISDPSAGGPKNIQYF.

This clonotype was observed a handful of times. V is TRBV30 and J is TRBJ2-1; D is possibly TRBD2 (6 bases). The germline CDR1 and CDR2 sequences are GTSNPN and SVGIG (reference sequence). Trimming took 4 bases from V and 4 from J, leaving 14 bases between them. The CDR3 contains 14 residues. The chain's CDR3 is CAWNQLRGYNEQFF. CDR3 in DNA: TGTGCCTGGAACCAGTTACGGGGGTACAATGAGCAGTTCTTC.

This clonotype was seen ten or more times. The chain couples TRBV5-1 to TRBJ2-3; TRBD2 is a possible D gene (6 bases). Germline CDR1 reads SGHRS; CDR2 reads YFSETQ. This CDR3 comprises 14 residues. Trimming cost V 0 bases and J 4 bases, with 9 bases left between them. CDR3 loop: CASSLAPGADTQYF. The DNA of the CDR3 is TGCGCCAGCAGCTTGGCCCCGGGGGCAGATACGCAGTATTTT.

This chain links TRBV6-1 with TRBJ2-3; TRBD2 matches at 11 bases. CDR1 is MNHNS, CDR2 SASEGT, per germline. The CDR3 spans 17 residues. J was trimmed by 4 bases and V by 2 bases; bases with no gene match: 8. Here the CDR3 reads CASSEFSSGGASDTQYF. The DNA for the CDR3 is TGTGCCAGCAGTGAATTTAGTAGCGGGGGGGCCTCAGATACGCAGTATTTT.

In its sample, this clonotype was seen a few times. The chain couples TRBV21-1 to TRBJ2-7. TRBV21-1 is described as a pseudogene. This CDR3 is 17 amino acids long. CDR3 region: CASSKSNGNGADYEQYF. In nucleotides, the CDR3 is TGTGCCAGCAGCAAATCGAATGGGAACGGTGCCGACTACGAGCAGTACTTC.

This clonotype was recorded many times. The CDR3 nucleotides read TGCAGTGCTAGAGAACAAGAGACCCAGTACTTC. Residues: CSAREQETQYF. The V call is TRBV20-1, the J call TRBJ2-5; D remains ambiguous. Germline assignment: CDR1 DFQATT and CDR2 SNEGSKA (reference sequence). The V end was cut by 0 bases, the J end by 2 bases, with 1 base between. The CDR3 covers 11 residues.

V gene TRBV18 combines with J gene TRBJ2-5; TRBD2 agrees at 8 bases. The J call may not be correct, given that the DNA end is closer to TRBJ2-7. Germline V gene lookup returns CDR1 KGHSH and CDR2 LQKENI. The CDR3 runs to 16 residues. The CDR3 spells CASSPPGDSGVYEQYF. CDR3 coding DNA: TGTGCCAGCTCACCGCCCGGAGATAGCGGGGTTTACGAGCAGTACTTC.

V usage is TRBV7-6 and J usage is TRBJ2-7, with 9 bases fitting TRBD2. After removal of 11 bases from V and 5 bases from J, the junction contained 16 bases not matched to a gene. The CDR3 has 15 residues. Per germline, CDR1 SGHVS and CDR2 FNYEAQ. CDR3 bases: TGTGCCGGCACACTTAGCGGGGGAAAGGGTGACGAGCAGTACTTC. This translates into CAGTLSGGKGDEQYF. The full variable domain, its missing parts supplied by reference TRBV7-6 and TRBJ2-7, is GAGVSQSPRYKVTKRGQDVALRCDPISGHVSLYWYRQALGQGPEFLTYFNYEAQQDKSGLPNDRFSAERPEGSISTLTIQRTEQRDSAMYRCAGTLSGGKGDEQYFGPGTRLTVT.

This clonotype showed up many times. The chain combines TRBV29-1 with TRBJ2-4; 8 nucleotides line up with TRBD2. The CDR3 is made up of 12 amino acids. The V gene's germline CDR1 is SQVTM and CDR2 ANQGSEA. V dropped 7 bases and J dropped 8; count of bases not matched to a gene: 7. In nucleotides, the CDR3 is TGCAGCGCTATCACGGGGGGGGACATTCAGTACTTC. This sequence encodes CSAITGGDIQYF.

The chain joins TRBV7-8 to TRBJ2-3; 11 bases are a match to TRBD2. Germline trimming cut 5 bases from V and 6 bases from J; bases unmatched to any gene: 10. CDR1 is SGHVS and CDR2 is FQNEAQ in the germline V gene. This CDR3 has 16 residues. CDR3 in DNA: TGTGCCAGCAGCCCCCGGCGGGGACTAGCGGCTGATACGCAGTATTTT. It codes for CASSPRRGLAADTQYF.

The chain has TRBV7-6 and TRBJ1-4; no clear D gene. Germline CDR1 SGHVS, CDR2 FNYEAQ. The CDR3 sequence is 17 residues long. The V and J ends lost 0 bases and 0 bases respectively, with 11 bases between them. CDR3 residues: CASSLAKAGATNEKLFF. In DNA form, the CDR3 reads TGTGCCAGCAGCTTAGCTAAGGCAGGTGCAACTAATGAAAAACTGTTTTTT.

This clonotype was observed many times. This chain uses TRBV6-1 with TRBJ1-2; 8 nucleotides line up with TRBD1. Trimming cost V 6 bases and J 6 bases; bases outside gene matches: 6. Germline loops: CDR1 MNHNS, CDR2 SASEGT. The CDR3 totals 13 residues. Here the CDR3 DNA reads TGTGCCAGCAGCCCCACAGGGGGAAATGGCTACACCTTC. This translates into CASSPTGGNGYTF.